The 28 T cell receptor beta chains reported below all come from one sample, sequenced in a study of blood T cells in healthy people across ages. Alongside a J-beta primer mix, a sample-barcoded 5' primer served in a second PCR lasting roughly 7 to 11 cycles. MiXCR, run by TCRdb on the 5' RACE reads, gives a single entry per CDR3 protein. The sample consists of 790,000 or so distinct CDR3 sequences, 46% of them appearing once. The sequenced material came from blood. Every receptor here comes from a man older than 75 in good health.

Concerning this clonotype: The junction does not match germline at one end; this may be a read error. This rearrangement joins TRBV5-1 to TRBJ1-2; a weak D match, TRBD1 (5 bases). The CDR3 extends over 16 amino acids. Germline V lookup: CDR1 SGHRS, CDR2 YFSETQ. CDR3: CASSPGWGSSNYGHTF. CDR3 coding DNA: TGCGCCAGCAGCCCGGGCTGGGGGTCGAGTAACTATGGCCACACCTTC.

The chain couples TRBV11-2 to TRBJ2-1, with no clear D. The CDR3 covers 15 residues. The germline gives CDR1 SGHAT, CDR2 FQNNGV. Trimming took 3 bases from V and 0 from J, leaving 9 bases between them. The CDR3 nucleotides are TGTGCCAGCAGCTTTGGTACGAACTCCTACAATGAGCAGTTCTTC. Protein: CASSFGTNSYNEQFF.

The rearrangement links TRBV7-2 to TRBJ1-3; D ambiguous. Trimming removed 3 bases at V and 0 bases at J, with 9 bases between. Germline loops: CDR1 SGHTA, CDR2 FQGNSA. CDR3 size: 15 residues. The CDR3 DNA is TGTGCCAGCAGCTTCGACGACAACTCTGGAAACACCATATATTTT. It is translated as CASSFDDNSGNTIYF.

The count of this clonotype is one. This sequence joins TRBV3-1 and TRBJ2-1, with 10 bases matching TRBD2. V shed 8 bases, J shed 8 bases, and the junction held 9 bases outside the gene matches. The CDR3 is 14 residues long. Germline V lookup: CDR1 LGHDT, CDR2 YNNKEL (reference sequence). As DNA, the CDR3 is TGTGCCAGCCGACCTAGCGGGAGTCTTCATGAGCAGTTCTTC. Protein product: CASRPSGSLHEQFF.

The chain employs TRBV15 and TRBJ2-1, with D unclear. Per the germline V gene, CDR1 is LNHNV and CDR2 is YYDKDF (reference sequence). The length of the CDR3 is 13 residues. DNA of the CDR3: TGTACTACCAGCAGAGAACTCGGCAATGAGCAGTTCTTC. Translating gives CTTSRELGNEQFF.

Points on this clonotype: A much larger clone differs by one base, so this may be a read error. The chain couples TRBV7-9 to TRBJ2-5; the D is unclear. Germline values: CDR1 SEHNR, CDR2 FQNEAQ (reference sequence). V was clipped by 4 bases and J by 11 bases, with 17 bases between them. The CDR3 contains 13 residues. The CDR3 DNA reads as TGTGCCAGCAGCTCCGACGCTTACAATGAGCAGTACTTC. Translating it yields CASSSDAYNEQYF. The entire variable domain, with the rest obtained from reference TRBV7-9 and TRBJ2-5, is as follows: DTGVSQNPRHKITKRGQNVTFRCDPISEHNRLYWYRQTLGQGPEFLTYFQNEAQLEKSRLLSDRFSAERPKGSFSTLEIQRTEQGDSAMYLCASSSDAYNEQYFGPGTRLLVL.

This chain uses TRBV6-1 with TRBJ2-7, with 7 bases identical to TRBD1. The CDR3 runs to 14 residues. Germline values: CDR1 MNHNS, CDR2 SASEGT. Germline trimming cut 6 bases from V and 1 base from J; bases unmatched to any gene: 6. CDR3 sequence reads: CASSPDRLSYEQYF. CDR3 in DNA: TGTGCCAGCAGCCCGGACAGGTTATCCTACGAGCAGTACTTC.

This clonotype was counted at least ten times. The chain uses TRBV7-2 and TRBJ2-3, with D unclear. This CDR3 contains 14 residues. From germline, CDR1 is SGHTA and CDR2 FQGNSA. V was pared by 5 bases and J by 2 bases, with 11 bases between. CDR3 DNA sequence: TGTGCCAGCAGCCGACTGGGCCCCACAGATACGCAGTATTTT. This codes for CASSRLGPTDTQYF.

This clonotype has at least ten counts. The chain joins TRBV12-3 or TRBV12-4 to TRBJ2-7, with TRBD2 as a possible D gene (6 bases). Trimming pared 3 bases from V and 3 bases from J, leaving 12 bases between. CDR3 length: 14 residues. CDR3 residues: CASSFPGSNYEQYF. CDR3 coding DNA: TGTGCCAGCAGTTTCCCCGGGAGTAACTACGAGCAGTACTTC.

The sample holds a few counts of this clonotype. The chain is built from TRBV4-1 and TRBJ1-6; D is uncertain. The CDR3 extends over 14 amino acids. Germline V CDR1 and CDR2: MGHRA, YSYEKL. With 4 bases removed from V and 9 bases from J, the gap between germline ends came to 13 bases. In DNA form, the CDR3 reads TGCGCCAGCAGCCGACCTATGGAGAGTTCACCCCTCCACTTT. As protein: CASSRPMESSPLHF.

This clonotype was seen once. V and J are TRBV19 and TRBJ2-5; D is ambiguous. The J call may be in error: the DNA end matches TRBJ2-7 better. From germline, CDR1 is LNHDA and CDR2 SQIVND (reference sequence). This CDR3 contains 13 residues. The CDR3 DNA reads TGTGCCAGTCACGAAACAAGCTCTTCCGAGCAGTACTTC. As protein: CASHETSSSEQYF.

The chain recombines TRBV27 with TRBJ2-7; D possibly corresponds to TRBD2 (6 bases). V lost 4 bases and J 7 bases, leaving 23 bases between the germline ends. From germline, CDR1 is MNHEY and CDR2 SMNVEV (reference sequence). This CDR3 comprises 16 residues. Written as DNA, the CDR3 is TGTGCCAGCAGTTCCCCTTCGGGGGAGACCTACAATGAGCAGTACTTC. The encoded protein is CASSSPSGETYNEQYF.

V usage is TRBV2 and J usage is TRBJ2-4; D gene ambiguous. The J call may be in error: the DNA end matches TRBJ2-7 better. The CDR3 covers 11 residues. The germline gives CDR1 SNHLY, CDR2 FYNNEI. In nucleotides, the CDR3 is TGTGCCAGCAGTAACGGATACGAGCAGTACTTC. Protein: CASSNGYEQYF.

The chain employs TRBV7-9 and TRBJ2-4, with no clear D. The CDR3 totals 12 residues. Germline lookup yields CDR1 SEHNR and CDR2 FQNEAQ (reference sequence). Trimming removed 1 base from V and 6 bases from J, with 4 bases in between. CDR3 sequence: CASSLVGNIQYF. The CDR3, as DNA: TGTGCCAGCAGCTTAGTTGGAAACATTCAGTACTTC.

This clonotype was counted only a few times. The CDR3 nucleotides read TGTGCCAGCAGTGTGGGGGAGTACTATGGCTACACCTTC. It codes for CASSVGEYYGYTF. The J gene is TRBJ1-2, the V gene TRBV12-3 or TRBV12-4; TRBD1 might be the D (5 bases). The CDR3 has 13 residues. V shed 5 bases and J shed 3 bases, with 10 bases lying between them.

The rearrangement uses TRBV12-3 or TRBV12-4 and TRBJ1-6, with D tentatively TRBD1 (6 bases). This CDR3 is built from 14 residues. V was shortened by 4 bases and J by 8 bases, with 12 bases between the two germline ends. The CDR3 protein is CASSYNRVDSPLHF. The CDR3 nucleotides are TGTGCCAGCAGTTACAACAGGGTGGATTCACCCCTCCACTTT.

This clonotype came up once. This may be a read error: a much more frequent sequence differs by one nucleotide. The chain couples TRBV28 to TRBJ1-5; tentative D call: TRBD1 (5 bases). Between the trimmed V and J ends, which lost 1 base and 0 bases, there was a span of 13 bases. Germline V gives CDR1 MDHEN, CDR2 SYDVKM. The CDR3 loop spans 17 amino acids. The CDR3 sequence: CASSLSGTVYSNQPQHF. As DNA, the CDR3 is TGTGCCAGCAGTTTATCTGGGACGGTGTATAGCAATCAGCCCCAGCATTTT.

This clonotype was counted ten times or more. The rearrangement uses TRBV2 and TRBJ2-1; 7 bases line up with TRBD2. Germline V gene sequence: CDR1 SNHLY, CDR2 FYNNEI. Trimming at V came to 6 bases and at J to 2 bases, leaving 7 bases not matched to a gene. This CDR3 has 15 residues. The CDR3 DNA reads TGTGCCAGCAGAGAACAAGCGGGGACCTACAATGAGCAGTTCTTC. This gives the protein CASREQAGTYNEQFF. The whole variable domain, remainder taken from reference TRBV2 and TRBJ2-1, is EPEVTQTPSHQVTQMGQEVILRCVPISNHLYFYWYRQILGQKVEFLVSFYNNEISEKSEIFDDQFSVERPDGSNFTLKIRSTKLEDSAMYFCASREQAGTYNEQFFGPGTRLTVL.

This chain connects TRBV4-3 to TRBJ2-4, with a possible D match to TRBD1 (5 bases). The J call may not be correct, given that the DNA end is closer to TRBJ2-5. CDR3 length: 16 residues. From germline, CDR1 is LGHNA and CDR2 YSLEER. This CDR3 reads CASSQDLHRGRETQYF. CDR3 DNA sequence: TGCGCCAGCAGCCAAGATCTGCATAGGGGCCGGGAGACCCAGTACTTC.

The chain recombines TRBV7-2 with TRBJ2-7; 8 bases map to TRBD2. This CDR3 contains 14 residues. After removal of 4 bases from V and 3 bases from J, the junction contained 5 bases not matched to a gene. CDR1 is SGHTA, CDR2 FQGNSA, per germline. The DNA for the CDR3 is TGTGCCAGCAGCTCCTTTACTAGCGGCTACGAGCAGTACTTC. It is translated as CASSSFTSGYEQYF.

V gene TRBV7-2 combines with J gene TRBJ2-2; 10 bases are a match to TRBD2. CDR3 length: 16 amino acids. V trimming: 1 base; J trimming: 8 bases; junction bases outside the gene matches: 7. Germline V CDR1 and CDR2: SGHTA, FQGNSA. In DNA, the CDR3 is TGTGCCAGCAGCTTAGTTAGCGGGAGGACGGAGGGGGAGCTGTTTTTT. Translating gives CASSLVSGRTEGELFF. Based on the CDR3 plus reference TRBV7-2 and TRBJ2-2, the full variable domain is GAGVSQSPSNKVTEKGKDVELRCDPISGHTALYWYRQSLGQGLEFLIYFQGNSAPDKSGLPSDRFSAERTGGSVSTLTIQRTQQEDSAVYLCASSLVSGRTEGELFFGEGSRLTVL.

This clonotype was recorded a few times. The rearrangement joins TRBV5-1 to TRBJ1-1; the D is unclear. The germline gives CDR1 SGHRS, CDR2 YFSETQ. CDR3 length: 14 amino acids. The V end was cut by 4 bases, the J end by 4 bases, with 14 bases between. The CDR3 region has the DNA TGCGCCAGCAGCGCCCTCTCCGTGGGCACTGAAGCTTTCTTT. Translating gives CASSALSVGTEAFF.

There are a few counts of this clonotype. The rearrangement joins TRBV6-5 to TRBJ2-2; D gene uncertain. Germline V lookup: CDR1 MNHEY, CDR2 SVGAGI. This CDR3 comprises 12 residues. Trimming stripped 2 bases from V and 6 bases from J, with 4 bases between. The CDR3, as DNA: TGTGCCAGCAGTTACAGTCCCGGGGAGCTGTTTTTT. Translated: CASSYSPGELFF.

A single count supports this clonotype. This rearrangement joins TRBV20-1 to TRBJ2-7; 8 nucleotides align to TRBD1. The CDR3 runs to 14 residues. The junction had 4 bases not matched to a gene; V was cut back by 3 bases and J by 0 bases. Germline-derived CDR1 and CDR2 are DFQATT and SNEGSKA (reference sequence). The CDR3 protein is CSASPGTGSYEQYF. DNA for the CDR3: TGCAGTGCTAGTCCCGGGACAGGCTCCTACGAGCAGTACTTC.

This clonotype was counted only a few times. This rearrangement joins TRBV5-6 to TRBJ2-5; D may correspond to TRBD1 or TRBD2 (5 bases each). This CDR3 has 14 amino acids. Between the trimmed V and J ends, which lost 0 bases and 11 bases, there was a span of 17 bases. Germline lookup yields CDR1 SGHDT and CDR2 YYEEEE. Here the CDR3 reads CASSLGRGYNEQYF. The CDR3 region has the DNA TGTGCCAGCAGCTTGGGACGGGGCTACAATGAGCAGTACTTC.

This chain connects TRBV5-6 to TRBJ1-1; D not certain. The CDR3 is 14 amino acids. Germline V gives CDR1 SGHDT, CDR2 YYEEEE. The V gene lost 2 bases and the J gene lost 6 bases, with 14 bases spanning the gap. CDR3 bases: TGTGCCAGCAGCTTTACGGGGTTCGGGGCTGAAGCTTTCTTT. Protein: CASSFTGFGAEAFF. Variable domain in full (rest from reference TRBV5-6 and TRBJ1-1): DAGVTQSPTHLIKTRGQQVTLRCSPKSGHDTVSWYQQALGQGPQFIFQYYEEEERQRGNFPDRFSGHQFPNYSSELNVNALLLGDSALYLCASSFTGFGAEAFFGQGTRLTVV.

A few counts support this clonotype. This chain links TRBV27 with TRBJ2-4, with TRBD2 matching over 9 bases. This CDR3 contains 13 residues. Germline V lookup: CDR1 MNHEY, CDR2 SMNVEV (reference sequence). V was pared by 6 bases and J by 5 bases, with 2 bases of the junction left unmatched. The CDR3: CASRVAGENIQYF. The CDR3 DNA follows: TGTGCCAGCAGAGTAGCGGGAGAAAACATTCAGTACTTC.

This clonotype appeared many times. The chain joins TRBV28 to TRBJ2-7; TRBD2 aligns across 13 bases. V shed 10 bases and J 7 bases; nucleotides not matched to a gene: 13. CDR3 length equals 15 residues. Germline V gene sequence: CDR1 MDHEN, CDR2 SYDVKM. DNA for the CDR3: TGTGCCACCGGGACTAGCGGGAATTACGGGAGGGAGCAGTACTTC. Amino acid sequence: CATGTSGNYGREQYF. The full variable domain, rest sourced from reference TRBV28 and TRBJ2-7, is DVKVTQSSRYLVKRTGEKVFLECVQDMDHENMFWYRQDPGLGLRLIYFSYDVKMKEKGDIPEGYSVSREKKERFSLILESASTNQTSMYLCATGTSGNYGREQYFGPGTRLTVT.